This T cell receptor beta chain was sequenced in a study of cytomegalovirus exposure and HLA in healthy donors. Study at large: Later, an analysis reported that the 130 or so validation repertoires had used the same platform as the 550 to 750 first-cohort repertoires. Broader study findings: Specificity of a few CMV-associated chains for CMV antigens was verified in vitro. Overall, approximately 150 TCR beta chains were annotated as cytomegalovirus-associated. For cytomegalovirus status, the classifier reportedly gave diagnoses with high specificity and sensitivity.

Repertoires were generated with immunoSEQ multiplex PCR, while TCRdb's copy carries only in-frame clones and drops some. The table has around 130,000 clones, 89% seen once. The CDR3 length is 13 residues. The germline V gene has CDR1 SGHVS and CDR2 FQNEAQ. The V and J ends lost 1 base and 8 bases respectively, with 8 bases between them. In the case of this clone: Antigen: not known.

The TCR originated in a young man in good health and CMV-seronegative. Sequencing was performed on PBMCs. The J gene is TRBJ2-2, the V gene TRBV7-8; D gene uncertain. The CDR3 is CASSLVRWGELFF. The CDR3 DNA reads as TGTGCCAGCAGCTTAGTGCGGTGGGGGGAGCTGTTTTTT.